Below, 21 T cell receptor beta chains from the same sample are listed, as sequenced in a study of cytomegalovirus exposure and HLA in healthy donors. The table came from immunoSEQ multiplex PCR; TCRdb's copy has only in-frame clones and leaves some out. The data show about 330,000 clones, roughly 87% seen once. Sequenced sample: PBMCs. The receptor set was obtained from a woman in her twenties or thirties in good health and CMV-seropositive.

This chain links TRBV7-2 with TRBJ2-7; the D gene is possibly TRBD2 (7 bases). Trimming removed 1 base at V and 4 bases at J, with 11 bases between. Germline V gives CDR1 SGHTA, CDR2 FQGNSA. This CDR3 has 14 amino acids. The CDR3 here is CASSLDGGRYEQYF. Written as DNA, the CDR3 is TGTGCCAGCAGCTTAGACGGGGGGCGATACGAGCAGTACTTC. Filled out from reference TRBV7-2 and TRBJ2-7, the complete variable domain reads GAGVSQSPSNKVTEKGKDVELRCDPISGHTALYWYRQSLGQGLEFLIYFQGNSAPDKSGLPSDRFSAERTGGSVSTLTIQRTQQEDSAVYLCASSLDGGRYEQYFGPGTRLTVT.

The chain combines TRBV5-6 with TRBJ2-1, with 8 bases identical to TRBD2. V gave up 2 bases and J gave up 5 bases; unmatched junction bases: 3. Germline CDR1 and CDR2: SGHDT and YYEEEE. This CDR3 comprises 14 residues. The CDR3 sequence is CASSFGGRNNEQFF. The CDR3 coding sequence is TGTGCCAGCAGCTTCGGCGGGAGGAACAATGAGCAGTTCTTC.

Comments on this clone: A read error may produce the germline difference seen at one junction end. The CDR3 nucleotides are TGTGCCAGCAGATTAGCCGGCAGGAAGGTCGCCTACGAGCAGTACTTC. This encodes CASRLAGRKVAYEQYF. The J gene is TRBJ2-7, the V gene TRBV11-2; D is unclear. The CDR3 length is 16 residues. The germline V gene encodes CDR1 SGHAT and CDR2 FQNNGV.

V and J are TRBV4-3 and TRBJ2-7, with 9 bases fitting TRBD2. Germline V gives CDR1 LGHNA, CDR2 YSLEER. J gave up 6 bases and V 3 bases, and 6 bases lay outside the gene matches. The CDR3 is 14 residues long. The CDR3 protein is CASSQGGRAAEQYF. In DNA, the CDR3 is TGCGCCAGCAGCCAGGGCGGGAGGGCCGCCGAGCAGTACTTC.

The V gene is TRBV2, the J gene TRBJ2-5, with 8 nucleotides matching TRBD2. CDR1 is SNHLY, CDR2 FYNNEI, per germline. The CDR3 has 15 amino acids. Unmatched junction bases numbered 5, after V lost 3 bases and J lost 2 bases. In DNA, the CDR3 is TGTGCCAGCAGTGAGGGGGGACTAGTACAAGAGACCCAGTACTTC. The encoded protein is CASSEGGLVQETQYF. The entire variable domain, with the rest obtained from reference TRBV2 and TRBJ2-5, is as follows: EPEVTQTPSHQVTQMGQEVILRCVPISNHLYFYWYRQILGQKVEFLVSFYNNEISEKSEIFDDQFSVERPDGSNFTLKIRSTKLEDSAMYFCASSEGGLVQETQYFGPGTRLLVL.

This chain connects TRBV6-5 to TRBJ1-1; TRBD1 might be the D (5 bases). The germline gives CDR1 MNHEY, CDR2 SVGAGI. The ends were cut back, 7 bases at V and 3 bases at J, with 15 bases in the middle. This CDR3 comprises 14 residues. CDR3 amino acids: CASTSLGGYTEAFF. The CDR3 DNA reads as TGTGCCAGCACCTCTCTCGGGGGGTACACTGAAGCTTTCTTT.

The chain is built from TRBV6-5 and TRBJ1-3, with D tentatively TRBD1 (5 bases). Germline V gene sequence: CDR1 MNHEY, CDR2 SVGAGI. This CDR3 region has 15 residues. Trimming took off 5 bases at V and 0 bases at J, with 11 bases between the two ends. Here the CDR3 reads CASSQTDSSGNTIYF. CDR3 DNA: TGTGCCAGCAGTCAGACTGACAGCTCTGGAAACACCATATATTTT.

The chain recombines TRBV29-1 with TRBJ2-7; D remains ambiguous. The CDR3 has 15 residues. V was trimmed by 4 bases and J by 5 bases, leaving 21 bases between them. Germline lookup yields CDR1 SQVTM and CDR2 ANQGSEA. CDR3 sequence reads: CSVVNSEALLHEQYF. Written as DNA, the CDR3 is TGCAGCGTTGTGAACTCCGAGGCCCTGCTCCACGAGCAGTACTTC.

The J gene is TRBJ2-3, the V gene TRBV28, with unresolved D. The ends were cut back, 6 bases at V and 0 bases at J, with 10 bases in the middle. CDR1 is MDHEN and CDR2 is SYDVKM in the germline V gene. The CDR3 runs 14 residues. In nucleotides, the CDR3 is TGTGCCAGCAGAAAACAGTACAGCACAGATACGCAGTATTTT. Translation: CASRKQYSTDTQYF.

The chain combines TRBV7-3 with TRBJ1-2; D perhaps matches TRBD1 (5 bases). Trimming removed 5 bases from V and 6 bases from J, with 16 bases in between. Germline lookup yields CDR1 SGHTA and CDR2 FQGTGA. CDR3 size: 14 residues. CDR3 in amino acids: CASSPGTWRNGYTF. In nucleotides, the CDR3 is TGTGCCAGCAGCCCCGGGACGTGGCGGAATGGCTACACCTTC.

This clone has just one count. This sequence joins TRBV20-1 and TRBJ2-1; 7 positions agree with TRBD2. Germline V lookup: CDR1 DFQATT, CDR2 SNEGSKA (reference sequence). This CDR3 is built from 11 residues. J lost 11 bases, V lost 6 bases, and 7 bases had no gene match. CDR3 in amino acids: CSASGEGKQFF. The DNA of the CDR3 is TGCAGTGCCAGCGGGGAAGGAAAGCAGTTCTTC.

Written as DNA, the CDR3 is TGTGCCAGCAGCGACCCCCTGCTTCTAGCCAAAAACATTCAGTACTTC. Translation: CASSDPLLLAKNIQYF. This chain links TRBV5-4 with TRBJ2-4; D not resolved. Trimming took 4 bases from V and 0 from J, leaving 14 bases between them. Germline loops: CDR1 SGHNT, CDR2 YYREEE (reference sequence). The CDR3 runs to 16 residues.

A note on this clone: The same CDR3 is also encoded by other DNA sequences in this sample. This chain joins TRBV27 and TRBJ1-5, with D tentatively TRBD1 (5 bases). CDR1 and CDR2 from the germline V gene are MNHEY and SMNVEV (reference sequence). The V end was cut by 3 bases, the J end by 1 base, with 7 bases between. The CDR3 spans 14 residues. The CDR3 loop is CASSFRGSNQPQHF. Written as DNA, the CDR3 is TGTGCCAGCAGTTTTAGGGGAAGCAATCAGCCCCAGCATTTT.

The V and J genes are TRBV6-5 and TRBJ2-2; no clear D gene. This CDR3 contains 11 residues. V was cut by 7 bases and J by 9 bases, with 9 bases left in between. In germline, CDR1 is MNHEY, CDR2 SVGAGI. For the CDR3, the DNA is TGTGCCAGCACCAATCGCCGGGAGCTGTTTTTT. Translating it yields CASTNRRELFF.

The chain links TRBV4-1 to TRBJ2-2; D may be TRBD2 (6 bases). V was trimmed by 1 base and J by 1 base, leaving 10 bases between them. Germline V gene lookup returns CDR1 MGHRA and CDR2 YSYEKL. CDR3 length: 16 residues. The CDR3 coding sequence is TGCGCCAGCAGCCAAGTCTCTAGCGTGAACACCGGGGAGCTGTTTTTT. It encodes CASSQVSSVNTGELFF.

The chain carries TRBV7-7 and TRBJ2-1; D is undetermined. With 1 base removed from V and 8 bases from J, the gap between germline ends came to 9 bases. The CDR3 loop spans 13 amino acids. Germline CDR1 and CDR2: SSHAT and FNYEAQ (reference sequence). DNA of the CDR3: TGTGCCAGCAGCTTAGACCCTCCGGATGAGCAGTTCTTC. This sequence encodes CASSLDPPDEQFF.

The rearrangement links TRBV27 to TRBJ2-1; 10 positions match TRBD1. The ends lost 6 bases at V and 2 bases at J; junction bases unmatched: 28. The germline V gene encodes CDR1 MNHEY and CDR2 SMNVEV (reference sequence). This CDR3 has 23 residues. CDR3 DNA: TGTGCCAGCAGCACGGACAGGGGGACGCCGATCAGTTATTGGCTCCCCACCTACAATGAGCAGTTCTTC. It yields the protein CASSTDRGTPISYWLPTYNEQFF.

J is TRBJ1-2 and V is TRBV29-1; a possible D gene is TRBD1 (6 bases). CDR3 size: 12 residues. V shed 6 bases and J shed 4 bases, with 12 bases lying between them. The germline gives CDR1 SQVTM, CDR2 ANQGSEA. The DNA of the CDR3 is TGCAGCGTAACACAGGGTACCTATGGCTACACCTTC. The encoded protein is CSVTQGTYGYTF.

The DNA for the CDR3 is TGCGCCAGCAGCCAGAGTCGGCAGCCAGATACGCAGTATTTT. Translated: CASSQSRQPDTQYF. The chain uses TRBV5-1 and TRBJ2-3; D unclear. In germline, CDR1 is SGHRS, CDR2 YFSETQ. The CDR3 runs to 14 residues. The V end was cut by 4 bases, the J end by 4 bases, with 13 bases between.

The chain has TRBV11-1 and TRBJ2-3, with D uncertain. Germline V gene lookup returns CDR1 SGHAT and CDR2 FQDESV (reference sequence). Trimming pared 0 bases from V and 0 bases from J, leaving 4 bases between. The CDR3 contains 14 residues. The CDR3 loop is CASSLARSTDTQYF. The CDR3 DNA follows: TGTGCCAGCAGCTTAGCGCGTAGCACAGATACGCAGTATTTT.

The V and J genes are TRBV5-4 and TRBJ2-3; D not certain. Germline V CDR1 and CDR2: SGHNT, YYREEE (reference sequence). The CDR3 extends over 13 amino acids. V was trimmed by 2 bases and J by 0 bases, leaving 4 bases between them. CDR3 loop: CASSFLSTDTQYF. The CDR3 nucleotides read TGTGCCAGCAGCTTCCTAAGCACAGATACGCAGTATTTT. Filled out from reference TRBV5-4 and TRBJ2-3, the complete variable domain reads ETGVTQSPTHLIKTRGQQVTLRCSSQSGHNTVSWYQQALGQGPQFIFQYYREEENGRGNFPPRFSGLQFPNYSSELNVNALELDDSALYLCASSFLSTDTQYFGPGTRLTVL.